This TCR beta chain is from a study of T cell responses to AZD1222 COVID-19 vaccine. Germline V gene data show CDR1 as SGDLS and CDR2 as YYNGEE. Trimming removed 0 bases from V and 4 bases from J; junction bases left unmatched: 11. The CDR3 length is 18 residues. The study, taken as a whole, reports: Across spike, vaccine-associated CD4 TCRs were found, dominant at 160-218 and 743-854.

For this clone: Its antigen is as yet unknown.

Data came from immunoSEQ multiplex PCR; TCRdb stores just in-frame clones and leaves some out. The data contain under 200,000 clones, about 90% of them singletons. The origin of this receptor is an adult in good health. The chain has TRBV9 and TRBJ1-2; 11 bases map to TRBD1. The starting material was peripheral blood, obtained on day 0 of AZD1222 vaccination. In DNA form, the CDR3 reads TGTGCCAGCAGCGTAGCCCCGGGACAGGGGGGGCCCGGCTATGGCTACACCTTC. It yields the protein CASSVAPGQGGPGYGYTF.